The table lists the clone carrying this T cell receptor (beta chain) with a few counts. V gave up 1 base and J gave up 0 bases, with 9 bases separating them. Looked up from germline, CDR1 is LGHNA and CDR2 is YSLEER. The CDR3 contains 15 residues. The data derive from a study of identical twins. TCRdb analysed the 5' RACE reads with MiXCR anew, one entry per CDR3 protein. The sample consists of roughly 720,000 distinct CDR3 sequences, 15% to 20% of them appearing once. The donors were all healthy and Caucasian. These data also featured in a second study, about T cells expressing NK-cell markers. This second study says: Five to seven of the donors carried dominant NKG2C+ clonotypes that took up about 1.0-7.0% of their CD8+ T cells.

Source material: PBMCs. This sequence originates from a woman between 18 and 29 years old in good health. The J gene is TRBJ1-2, the V gene TRBV4-3, with D uncertain. This CDR3 is CASSQAAGTNYGYTF. DNA for the CDR3: TGCGCCAGCAGCCAAGCCGCGGGAACTAACTATGGCTACACCTTC.